This TCR beta chain was retrieved from a study of blood T cells in healthy people across ages. Findings and limits, study-wide: Donor CMV status was unknown, possibly confounding expanded clonotype changes. Diversity figures derived from one million T cells were judged to underestimate the true value.

Germline loops: CDR1 SGHRS, CDR2 YFSETQ. The CDR3 consists of 15 residues. The junction had 8 bases not matched to a gene; V was cut back by 7 bases and J by 6 bases. This clonotype was counted a few times. The antigen is undetermined. Using a J-beta primer mix together with a sample-barcoded 5' primer, a second PCR was run for 7 to 11 cycles. From the 5' RACE reads, TCRdb called clonotypes with MiXCR, one entry per CDR3 protein. This table has approximately 1.5 million distinct CDR3 sequences, roughly 32% appearing once. What was sequenced was blood. The gene calls are TRBV5-1 and TRBJ2-1; 12 bases map to TRBD2. The source is a woman younger than 45 in good health. CDR3 in DNA: TGCGCCAGCTCCTTAACTAGCGGGGGGTTCAATGAGCAGTTCTTC. This encodes CASSLTSGGFNEQFF.